The sequence of this T cell receptor beta chain was determined in a study of CD8+CD57+ T cells in acquired aplastic anemia. Study information: The DNA of sorted CD4+ and CD8+ cells averaged approximately 3.3 ug.

CD8+CD57+ cell expansion had been shown by flow cytometry in patients chosen for sequencing. Everyone among the patients had severe acquired aplastic anemia. Blood samples were obtained from patients who had received no prior therapy. TCR beta VDJ combinations and CDR3 sequences were profiled from genomic DNA. TCRdb processed the reads anew with MiXCR; each CDR3 protein has one entry. The sample lists some 200,000 distinct CDR3 sequences; 55% to 65% were seen once. This CDR3 spans 13 amino acids. The germline gives CDR1 DFQATT, CDR2 SNEGSKA (reference sequence). V shed 6 bases and J 4 bases; nucleotides not matched to a gene: 6.

This sequence originates from a human donor with aplastic anemia. Sequenced: sorted CD4+, CD8+, or CD8+CD57+ T cells (not recorded which) from PBMCs. The chain is built from TRBV20-1 and TRBJ2-5, with 9 nucleotides matching TRBD1. The CDR3 DNA reads as TGCAGTGCGCCGACAGGGGGGGGAGAGACCCAGTACTTC. Its protein is CSAPTGGGETQYF.